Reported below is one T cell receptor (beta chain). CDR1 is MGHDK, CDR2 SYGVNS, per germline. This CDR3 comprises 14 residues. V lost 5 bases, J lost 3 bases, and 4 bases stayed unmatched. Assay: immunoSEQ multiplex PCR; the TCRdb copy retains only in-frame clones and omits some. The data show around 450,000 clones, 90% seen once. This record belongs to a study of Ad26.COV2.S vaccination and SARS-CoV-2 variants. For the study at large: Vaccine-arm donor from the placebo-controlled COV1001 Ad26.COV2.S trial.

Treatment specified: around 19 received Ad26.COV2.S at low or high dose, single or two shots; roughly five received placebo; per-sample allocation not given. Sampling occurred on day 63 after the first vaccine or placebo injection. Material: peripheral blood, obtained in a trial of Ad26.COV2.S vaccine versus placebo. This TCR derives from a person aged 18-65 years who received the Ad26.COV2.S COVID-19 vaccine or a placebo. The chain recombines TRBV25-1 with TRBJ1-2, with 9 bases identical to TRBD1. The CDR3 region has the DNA TGTGCCAGCAGTCCCCGGGACAGGGACTATGGCTACACCTTC. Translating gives CASSPRDRDYGYTF.